These 21 T cell receptor beta chains were sequenced from one sample in a study of T cells in Graves' hyperthyroidism and ophthalmopathy (dated by TCRdb to about 2019). Libraries were built with multiplex PCR. Sequencing instrument: Illumina HiSeq 2000. Amplification of TCR beta CDR3 regions was carried out from RNA transcripts. The first round of RT-PCR for the TCR CDR3 was performed with the HTBI primer set and the Qiagen OneStep RT-PCR kit. In TCRdb, the public reads were trimmed at Q25 with fastp and aligned with MiXCR, with productive beta chains retained. Rows are combined by CDR3 protein, so each entry shows the most common genes and DNA. A total of some 550,000 distinct CDR3 sequences appear in this sample, roughly 16% of them only once. Jointly, the top ten make up around 3.5% of the sample. Input material: blood. The source of these receptors is a woman in her thirties or forties with Graves' ophthalmopathy.

This rearrangement joins TRBV7-9 to TRBJ2-1; TRBD2 aligns across 9 bases. CDR1 is SEHNR, CDR2 FQNEAQ, per germline (reference sequence). The CDR3 loop spans 16 amino acids. Trimming took 0 bases from V and 10 from J; bases not matched to a gene: 10. The CDR3 DNA reads as TGTGCCAGCAGCTTAGCGATCGGACTAGCGTGGGGGGAGCAGTTCTTC. Amino acids: CASSLAIGLAWGEQFF.

This clonotype was counted a few times. The genes are TRBV12-3 or TRBV12-4 and TRBJ2-3; TRBD2 matches 7 bases. The trim removed 5 bases at V and 0 bases at J, leaving 5 bases unmatched. The CDR3 runs to 15 residues. CDR3 nucleotide sequence: TGTGCCAGCAGTCGACTAGCACCTAGCACAGATACGCAGTATTTT. Translating gives CASSRLAPSTDTQYF.

This clonotype was recorded many times. The CDR3 sequence: CSATGTLHNEQFF. In DNA form, the CDR3 reads TGCAGTGCCACCGGGACTCTCCACAATGAGCAGTTCTTC. The V gene is TRBV20-1, the J gene TRBJ2-1; maybe TRBD2 (6 bases). This CDR3 contains 13 residues. Germline CDR1 and CDR2: DFQATT and SNEGSKA (reference sequence). V lost 6 bases and J lost 5, with 14 bases in between.

V gene TRBV6-1 combines with J gene TRBJ1-2; D not resolved. Germline CDR1 MNHNS, CDR2 SASEGT. V lost 6 bases and J lost 8, with 19 bases in between. The CDR3 consists of 14 residues. The CDR3 here is CASRSLGRGEGYTF. The CDR3 DNA reads as TGTGCCAGCAGATCGCTTGGGCGGGGTGAAGGCTACACCTTC.

This chain uses TRBV29-1 with TRBJ2-3, with 14 positions matching TRBD2. V gave up 6 bases and J gave up 8 bases; unmatched junction bases: 10. The CDR3 length is 15 residues. Germline CDR1 is SQVTM and CDR2 is ANQGSEA. The CDR3 coding sequence is TGCAGCGTGTTGGGACTAGCGGGAGTAGAGGGTACGCAGTATTTT. Residues: CSVLGLAGVEGTQYF.

This clonotype has a count of ten or more. This rearrangement joins TRBV5-1 to TRBJ2-2, with D perhaps being TRBD1 or TRBD2 (5 bases each). From germline, CDR1 is SGHRS and CDR2 YFSETQ. V was pared by 3 bases and J by 0 bases, with 9 bases between. This CDR3 comprises 15 residues. The CDR3 DNA is TGCGCCAGCAGCTCGGGGCCGTCGAACACCGGGGAGCTGTTTTTT. This translates into CASSSGPSNTGELFF.

This clonotype has a handful of counts. This sequence joins TRBV6-1 and TRBJ2-7; either TRBD1 or TRBD2 may fit D (6 bases each). This CDR3 is built from 15 residues. In germline, CDR1 is MNHNS, CDR2 SASEGT. The germline V and J ends were trimmed by 0 bases and 0 bases, with 9 bases remaining between them. The CDR3 nucleotides are TGTGCCAGCAGTGAAGCAGGGGGGAGCTCCTACGAGCAGTACTTC. This sequence encodes CASSEAGGSSYEQYF.

A word on this clonotype: Relative to the germline gene, one junction end is altered; a read error may explain this. The chain combines TRBV6-5 with TRBJ1-2; tentatively, D is TRBD1 (6 bases). CDR1 is MNHEY, CDR2 SVGAGI, per germline. There are 14 residues in the CDR3. The CDR3 sequence: CASSYPDSPYRYTF. The CDR3 nucleotides read TGTGCCAGCAGTTACCCGGACAGCCCCTATCGCTACACCTTC.

This clonotype was counted many times. The chain recombines TRBV27 with TRBJ2-1; 7 bases match TRBD1. The germline CDR1 and CDR2 sequences are MNHEY and SMNVEV (reference sequence). This CDR3 contains 16 residues. Unmatched junction bases numbered 9, after V lost 5 bases and J lost 2 bases. The CDR3 is CASSPLKDRAYNEQFF. CDR3 coding DNA: TGTGCCAGCAGTCCCCTCAAAGACAGGGCCTACAATGAGCAGTTCTTC.

This clonotype was seen only a few times. V gene TRBV11-3 combines with J gene TRBJ2-1; maybe TRBD2 (7 bases). Germline CDR1 and CDR2: SGHNT and YENEEA. The CDR3 is made up of 12 amino acids. V shed 8 bases and J shed 9 bases, with 14 bases lying between them. CDR3 sequence: CASGGGGAEQFF. The CDR3 DNA reads TGTGCCAGCGGGGGGGGCGGGGCTGAGCAGTTCTTC.

About this clonotype: Since a much larger clone is just one base distant, this may be a read error. The genes are TRBV24-1 and TRBJ1-2; D may be TRBD1 (6 bases). Germline V gives CDR1 KGHDR, CDR2 SFDVKD. This CDR3 is built from 14 residues. CDR3 nucleotide sequence: TGTGTCACCAGTGACCCTGACAGGAACTATGGCTACACCTTC. Translating gives CVTSDPDRNYGYTF.

In this sample, this clonotype turned up many times. This chain joins TRBV3-1 and TRBJ2-2, with TRBD2 identical over 8 bases. This CDR3 comprises 17 residues. The trim removed 2 bases at V and 5 bases at J, leaving 10 bases unmatched. Germline values: CDR1 LGHDT, CDR2 YNNKEL (reference sequence). CDR3 DNA: TGTGCCAGCAGCCAAAGAGACACGGGAGGGTTGACCGGGGAGCTGTTTTTT. Protein: CASSQRDTGGLTGELFF.

This clonotype was seen many times. The chain couples TRBV3-1 to TRBJ2-3; tentative D call: TRBD2 (5 bases). The V end was cut by 1 base, the J end by 7 bases, with 9 bases between. Looked up from germline, CDR1 is LGHDT and CDR2 is YNNKEL (reference sequence). This CDR3 spans 13 amino acids. CDR3 loop: CASSQGGGNTQYF. The CDR3 DNA sequence: TGTGCCAGCAGCCAAGGAGGAGGAAATACGCAGTATTTT.

This sequence joins TRBV10-3 and TRBJ2-3; 14 bases are shared with TRBD2. J was trimmed by 4 bases and V by 3 bases; bases with no gene match: 3. CDR3 length: 16 residues. Germline values: CDR1 ENHRY, CDR2 SYGVKD. The CDR3 coding sequence is TGTGCCATCAGTGATGGACTAGCGGGGGGCGCAGATACGCAGTATTTT. Its protein is CAISDGLAGGADTQYF.

This clonotype has more than one count but fewer than ten. The V gene is TRBV6-5, the J gene TRBJ1-1; D not certain. The CDR3 sequence is 15 residues long. Trimming left V 2 bases short and J 1 base short, with 11 bases between. Germline values: CDR1 MNHEY, CDR2 SVGAGI. CDR3 amino acids: CASSYDRQSNTEAFF. The CDR3 DNA follows: TGTGCCAGCAGTTACGACCGGCAGTCGAACACTGAAGCTTTCTTT.

A remark on this clonotype: The germline gene is not matched at one end of the junction; a read error may be the cause. This chain joins TRBV2 and TRBJ1-2, with D perhaps matching TRBD1 (6 bases). This CDR3 is built from 14 residues. Germline CDR1 and CDR2: SNHLY and FYNNEI. The CDR3 here is CASREGWGPDGYTF. The DNA of the CDR3 is TGTGCCAGCAGGGAAGGATGGGGGCCGGATGGCTACACCTTC.

This clonotype was seen ten or more times. The chain is built from TRBV7-9 and TRBJ2-1; D uncertain. This CDR3 is built from 16 residues. CDR1 and CDR2 from the germline V gene are SEHNR and FQNEAQ (reference sequence). V was cut by 5 bases and J by 0 bases, with 14 bases left in between. The chain's CDR3 is CASSDTTDSSYNEQFF. CDR3 nucleotides: TGTGCCAGCAGCGACACGACGGATAGCTCCTACAATGAGCAGTTCTTC.

This clonotype was found many times. The J gene is TRBJ2-1, the V gene TRBV18; 7 bases match TRBD1. The J segment lost 4 bases and the V segment lost 0 bases, leaving 6 bases of the junction unmatched. Germline V gene data show CDR1 as KGHSH and CDR2 as LQKENI. The CDR3 has 16 amino acids. CDR3 nucleotide sequence: TGTGCCAGCTCACCACCGAGACAGGGTTATTACAATGAGCAGTTCTTC. This sequence encodes CASSPPRQGYYNEQFF.

This clonotype has a count of ten or more. This sequence joins TRBV2 and TRBJ1-1; D perhaps matches TRBD1 (5 bases). V was trimmed by 8 bases and J by 5 bases, leaving 15 bases between them. From germline, CDR1 is SNHLY and CDR2 FYNNEI. This CDR3 comprises 13 residues. In nucleotides, the CDR3 is TGTGCCAGCGGTCGGGGCAGCCGAACTGAAGCTTTCTTT. This sequence encodes CASGRGSRTEAFF.

This sequence joins TRBV19 and TRBJ1-4; D remains unclear. The V end lost 3 bases, the J end lost 6 bases, and 11 bases lay between the germline ends. CDR1 LNHDA and CDR2 SQIVND come from the germline V gene (reference sequence). CDR3 size: 14 residues. In DNA form, the CDR3 reads TGTGCCAGTAGTATCGTGGGATCGGATGAAAAACTGTTTTTT. Translated: CASSIVGSDEKLFF.

The gene calls are TRBV7-2 and TRBJ2-7, with 8 nucleotides matching TRBD2. Trimming cost V 3 bases and J 1 base; bases outside gene matches: 5. Germline CDR1 and CDR2: SGHTA and FQGNSA. This CDR3 spans 15 amino acids. The CDR3: CASSFSTSGSYEQYF. Here the CDR3 DNA reads TGTGCCAGCAGCTTTTCAACTAGCGGTTCCTACGAGCAGTACTTC.